This T cell receptor (beta chain) was recorded in a study of identical twins. Broader study findings: While abundant cord blood beta clonotypes carried fewer insertions, memory repertoires showed no such pattern. The conclusions drew on cross-sectional statistical analysis instead of tracking the same donors.

J lost 4 bases, V lost 2 bases, and 5 bases had no gene match. Germline CDR1 DFQATT, CDR2 SNEGSKA (reference sequence). The CDR3 loop spans 14 amino acids. TCRdb ran MiXCR on the 5' RACE reads and lists one entry per CDR3 protein. Of about 570,000 distinct CDR3 sequences in the sample, approximately 10% were seen once. Regarding this clonotype: Its antigen is unidentified.

These same records also appear under a second study, on yellow fever vaccine responses in identical twins.

The rearrangement joins TRBV20-1 to TRBJ2-5, with 9 bases lining up with TRBD2. Sequencing used PBMCs. The receptor's source is a woman between 18 and 29 years old in good health. The CDR3 DNA sequence: TGCAGTGCTAGACGACTAGCGGCCATAGAGACCCAGTACTTC. Protein sequence: CSARRLAAIETQYF.